Presented here are 9 T cell receptor beta chains from one specimen sequenced in a study of cytomegalovirus exposure and HLA in healthy donors. Sequenced by immunoSEQ multiplex PCR; TCRdb stores in-frame clones only, minus some. The sample holds 230,000 or so clones; around 88% are singletons and the top ten take 2.9%. Input material: PBMCs. Receptors originate from a woman between 18 and 30 years old in good health and CMV-seronegative.

The chain is built from TRBV13 and TRBJ2-7; 7 bases are shared with TRBD2. This CDR3 has 15 amino acids. V shed 2 bases and J 0 bases; nucleotides not matched to a gene: 4. Per germline, CDR1 PRHDT and CDR2 FYEKMQ (reference sequence). The CDR3, as DNA: TGTGCCAGCAGCTTAAATACGGGAGGCTCCTACGAGCAGTACTTC. As protein: CASSLNTGGSYEQYF.

The chain combines TRBV7-9 with TRBJ2-3, with D unresolved. The germline V and J ends were trimmed by 0 bases and 5 bases, with 9 bases remaining between them. The CDR3 spans 14 residues. Per germline, CDR1 SEHNR and CDR2 FQNEAQ (reference sequence). Here the CDR3 DNA reads TGTGCCAGCAGCTTAGCGCTTGCAGGAGATACGCAGTATTTT. Translation gives CASSLALAGDTQYF.

The rearrangement joins TRBV4-1 to TRBJ2-5; D may be TRBD1 (6 bases). Trimming pared 6 bases from V and 0 bases from J, leaving 14 bases between. Germline V lookup: CDR1 MGHRA, CDR2 YSYEKL. This CDR3 is built from 15 residues. The CDR3 sequence: CASRPDRIHQETQYF. The CDR3 DNA reads as TGCGCCAGCAGACCCGACAGGATCCACCAAGAGACCCAGTACTTC.

The chain recombines TRBV4-3 with TRBJ2-1; D gene ambiguous. CDR1 and CDR2 (germline): LGHNA, YSLEER. V was shortened by 1 base and J by 1 base, with 14 bases between the two germline ends. The CDR3 runs to 17 residues. The CDR3 DNA reads as TGCGCCAGCAGCCAAGGGTCGTTGGCGGAATCCTACAATGAGCAGTTCTTC. Residues: CASSQGSLAESYNEQFF.

The genes are TRBV5-4 and TRBJ2-2; TRBD1 matches 9 bases. CDR1 and CDR2 (germline): SGHNT, YYREEE (reference sequence). The V gene end was trimmed by 4 bases and the J gene end by 7 bases; junction bases not matched to a gene: 11. The CDR3 is made up of 16 amino acids. The CDR3 sequence is CASSPINRGQGGELFF. CDR3 DNA sequence: TGTGCCAGCAGCCCAATCAACAGGGGGCAGGGCGGGGAGCTGTTTTTT.

This clone was detected once. This rearrangement joins TRBV5-4 to TRBJ2-5; TRBD1 agrees at 9 bases. CDR3 length: 16 residues. The germline V gene encodes CDR1 SGHNT and CDR2 YYREEE (reference sequence). V was pared by 2 bases and J by 7 bases, with 12 bases of the junction left unmatched. DNA for the CDR3: TGTGCCAGCAGCTTCCCGGGACAGGGCCCCGAGGGGACCCAGTACTTC. Its translation: CASSFPGQGPEGTQYF.

This clone was seen once. V and J are TRBV4-2 and TRBJ2-7; TRBD1 is a possible D gene (6 bases). Germline V gene data show CDR1 as LGHNA and CDR2 as YNFKEQ. With 0 bases removed from V and 6 bases from J, the gap between germline ends came to 12 bases. The CDR3 sequence is 14 residues long. In DNA, the CDR3 is TGTGCCAGCAGCCAAGATGTGACAGGCGGCGAGCAGTACTTC. Its translation is CASSQDVTGGEQYF.

DNA of the CDR3: TGCAGCGTTGAAGATGGGACAGACTCTGGAAACACCATATATTTT. Its translation is CSVEDGTDSGNTIYF. V is TRBV29-1 and J is TRBJ1-3; 7 nucleotides match TRBD1. Germline V CDR1 and CDR2: SQVTM, ANQGSEA. The CDR3 is made up of 15 amino acids. V dropped 0 bases and J dropped 0; count of bases not matched to a gene: 2.

The V gene is TRBV28, the J gene TRBJ2-3; 10 bases fit TRBD1. The CDR3 runs to 15 residues. V trimming: 4 bases; J trimming: 4 bases; junction bases outside the gene matches: 5. Germline CDR1 MDHEN, CDR2 SYDVKM. The CDR3: CASSSGTGEADTQYF. CDR3 in DNA: TGTGCCAGCAGTTCGGGGACAGGGGAGGCAGATACGCAGTATTTT.